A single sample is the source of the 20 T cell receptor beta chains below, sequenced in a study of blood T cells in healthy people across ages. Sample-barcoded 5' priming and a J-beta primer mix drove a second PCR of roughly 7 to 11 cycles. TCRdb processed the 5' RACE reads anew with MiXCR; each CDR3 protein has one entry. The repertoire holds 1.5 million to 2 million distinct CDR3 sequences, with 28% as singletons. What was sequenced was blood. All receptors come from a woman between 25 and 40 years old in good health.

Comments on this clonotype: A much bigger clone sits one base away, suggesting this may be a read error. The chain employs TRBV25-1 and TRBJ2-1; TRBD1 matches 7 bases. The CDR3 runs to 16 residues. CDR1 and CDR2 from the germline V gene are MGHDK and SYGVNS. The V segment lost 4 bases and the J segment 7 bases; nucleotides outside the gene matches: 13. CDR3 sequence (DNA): TGTGCCAGCAGTGGAAAACAGGGGCGACAGGGTAATGAGCAGTTCTTC. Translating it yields CASSGKQGRQGNEQFF.

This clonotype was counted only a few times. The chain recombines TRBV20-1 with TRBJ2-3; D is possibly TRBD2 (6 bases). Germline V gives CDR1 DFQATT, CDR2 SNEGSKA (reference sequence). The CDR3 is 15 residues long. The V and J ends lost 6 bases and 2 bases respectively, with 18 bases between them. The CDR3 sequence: CSASGRLANTDTQYF. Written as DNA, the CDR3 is TGCAGTGCATCGGGTCGTCTAGCGAACACAGATACGCAGTATTTT.

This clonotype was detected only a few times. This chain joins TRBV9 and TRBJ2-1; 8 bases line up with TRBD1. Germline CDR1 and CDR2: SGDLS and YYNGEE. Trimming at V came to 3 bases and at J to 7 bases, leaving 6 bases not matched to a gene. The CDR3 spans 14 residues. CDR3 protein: CASSGTGQSNEQFF. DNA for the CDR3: TGTGCCAGCAGCGGGACAGGGCAAAGTAATGAGCAGTTCTTC.

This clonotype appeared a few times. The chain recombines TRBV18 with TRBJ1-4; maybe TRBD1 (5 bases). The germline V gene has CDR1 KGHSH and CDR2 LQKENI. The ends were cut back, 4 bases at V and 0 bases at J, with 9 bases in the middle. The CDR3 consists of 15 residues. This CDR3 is CASSLTRATNEKLFF. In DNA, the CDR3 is TGTGCCAGCTCACTGACCAGGGCAACTAATGAAAAACTGTTTTTT.

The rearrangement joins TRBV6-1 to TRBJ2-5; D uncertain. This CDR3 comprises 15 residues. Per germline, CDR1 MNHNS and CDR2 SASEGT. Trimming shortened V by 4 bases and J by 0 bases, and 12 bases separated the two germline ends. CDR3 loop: CASSGVGENQETQYF. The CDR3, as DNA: TGTGCCAGCAGTGGGGTAGGAGAAAACCAAGAGACCCAGTACTTC.

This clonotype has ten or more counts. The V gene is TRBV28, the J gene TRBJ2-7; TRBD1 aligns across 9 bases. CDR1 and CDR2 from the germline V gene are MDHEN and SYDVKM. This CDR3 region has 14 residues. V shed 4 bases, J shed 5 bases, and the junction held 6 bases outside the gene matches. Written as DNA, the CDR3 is TGTGCCAGCAGTTCCGGACAGGGGCCCCACGAGCAGTACTTC. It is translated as CASSSGQGPHEQYF.

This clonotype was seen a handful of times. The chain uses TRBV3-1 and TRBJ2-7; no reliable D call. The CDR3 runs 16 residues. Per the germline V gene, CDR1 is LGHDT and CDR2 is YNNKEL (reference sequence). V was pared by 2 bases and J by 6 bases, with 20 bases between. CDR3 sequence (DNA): TGTGCCAGCAGCCAAACCAGGTGGGCGGTAGGGTCCGAGCAGTACTTC. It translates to CASSQTRWAVGSEQYF.

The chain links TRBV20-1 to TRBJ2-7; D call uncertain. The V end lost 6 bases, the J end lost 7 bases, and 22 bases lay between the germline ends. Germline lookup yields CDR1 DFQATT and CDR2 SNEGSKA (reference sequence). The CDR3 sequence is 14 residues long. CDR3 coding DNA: TGCAGTGCCTCCGACGGGCCAACTTTCGGTGAGCAGTACTTC. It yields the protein CSASDGPTFGEQYF.

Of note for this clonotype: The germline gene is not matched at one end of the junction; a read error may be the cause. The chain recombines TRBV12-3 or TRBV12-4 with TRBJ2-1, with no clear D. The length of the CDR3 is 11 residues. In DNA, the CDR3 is TGTACCAGCAGTTTAATTATTGAGCAGTTCTTC. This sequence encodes CTSSLIIEQFF.

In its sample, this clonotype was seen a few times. The chain's CDR3 is CASSQDRGLAGESETQYF. CDR3 DNA: TGCGCCAGCAGCCAAGATAGGGGACTAGCGGGGGAGTCAGAGACCCAGTACTTC. The chain couples TRBV4-1 to TRBJ2-5; 14 bases align to TRBD2. The CDR3 consists of 18 residues. Germline-derived CDR1 and CDR2 are MGHRA and YSYEKL. With 0 bases clipped from V and 4 bases from J, the junction kept 7 bases outside the gene matches.

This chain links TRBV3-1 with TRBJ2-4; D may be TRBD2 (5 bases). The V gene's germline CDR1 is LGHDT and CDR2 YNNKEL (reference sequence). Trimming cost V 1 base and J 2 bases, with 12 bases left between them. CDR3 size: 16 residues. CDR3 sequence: CASSQGGSSSKNIQYF. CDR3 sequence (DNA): TGTGCCAGCAGCCAAGGTGGGAGCTCGTCCAAAAACATTCAGTACTTC.

CDR3 protein: CASSFTKLAGVTDTQYF. CDR3 DNA sequence: TGTGCCAGCAGTTTCACCAAACTAGCGGGGGTCACAGATACGCAGTATTTT. The chain is built from TRBV12-3 or TRBV12-4 and TRBJ2-3, with TRBD2 identical over 11 bases. After removal of 3 bases from V and 2 bases from J, the junction contained 7 bases not matched to a gene. There are 17 residues in the CDR3.

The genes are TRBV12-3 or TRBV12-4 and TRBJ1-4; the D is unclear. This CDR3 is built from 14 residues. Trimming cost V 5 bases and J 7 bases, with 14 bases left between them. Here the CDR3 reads CASSQHREGEKLFF. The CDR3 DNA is TGTGCCAGCAGTCAACACCGGGAGGGTGAAAAACTGTTTTTT.

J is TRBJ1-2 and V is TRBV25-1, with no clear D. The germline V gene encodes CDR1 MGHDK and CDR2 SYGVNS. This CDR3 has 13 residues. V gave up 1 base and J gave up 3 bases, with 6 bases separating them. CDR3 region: CASSESPYYGYTF. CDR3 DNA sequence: TGTGCCAGCAGTGAATCTCCTTACTATGGCTACACCTTC.

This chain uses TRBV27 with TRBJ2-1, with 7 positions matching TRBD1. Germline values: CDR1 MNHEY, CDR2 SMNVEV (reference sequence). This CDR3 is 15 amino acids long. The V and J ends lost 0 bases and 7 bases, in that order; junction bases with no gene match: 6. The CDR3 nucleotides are TGTGCCAGCAGTTTATCTAGGGGGCTGAAGAATGAGCAGTTCTTC. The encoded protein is CASSLSRGLKNEQFF.

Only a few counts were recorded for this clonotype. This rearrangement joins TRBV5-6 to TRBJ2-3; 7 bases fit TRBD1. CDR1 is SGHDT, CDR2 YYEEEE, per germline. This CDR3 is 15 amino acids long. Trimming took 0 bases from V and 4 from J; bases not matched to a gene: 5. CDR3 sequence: CASSLALGQSDTQYF. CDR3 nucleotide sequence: TGTGCCAGCAGCTTGGCCCTGGGACAGTCAGATACGCAGTATTTT. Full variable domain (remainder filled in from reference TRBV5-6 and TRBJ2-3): DAGVTQSPTHLIKTRGQQVTLRCSPKSGHDTVSWYQQALGQGPQFIFQYYEEEERQRGNFPDRFSGHQFPNYSSELNVNALLLGDSALYLCASSLALGQSDTQYFGPGTRLTVL.

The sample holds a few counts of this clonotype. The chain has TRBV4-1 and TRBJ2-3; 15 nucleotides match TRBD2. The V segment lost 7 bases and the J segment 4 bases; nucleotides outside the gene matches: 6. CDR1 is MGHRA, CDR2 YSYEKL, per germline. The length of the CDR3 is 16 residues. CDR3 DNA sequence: TGCGCCAGCACCCGGACTAGCGGGGGGGCCTCAGATACGCAGTATTTT. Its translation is CASTRTSGGASDTQYF.

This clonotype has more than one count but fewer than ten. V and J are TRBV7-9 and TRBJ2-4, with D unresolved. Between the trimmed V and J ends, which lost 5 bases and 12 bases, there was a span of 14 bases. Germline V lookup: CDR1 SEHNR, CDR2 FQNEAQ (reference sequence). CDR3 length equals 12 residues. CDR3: CASSRLDTAQYF. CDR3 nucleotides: TGTGCCAGCAGCCGTTTAGACACGGCTCAGTACTTC.

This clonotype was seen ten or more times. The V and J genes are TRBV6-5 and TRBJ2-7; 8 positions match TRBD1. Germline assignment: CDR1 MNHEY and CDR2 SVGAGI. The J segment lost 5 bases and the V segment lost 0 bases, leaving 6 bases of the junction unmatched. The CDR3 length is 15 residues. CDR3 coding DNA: TGTGCCAGCAGTTACTCCCGGACAGGGTCGAACGAGCAGTACTTC. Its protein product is CASSYSRTGSNEQYF.

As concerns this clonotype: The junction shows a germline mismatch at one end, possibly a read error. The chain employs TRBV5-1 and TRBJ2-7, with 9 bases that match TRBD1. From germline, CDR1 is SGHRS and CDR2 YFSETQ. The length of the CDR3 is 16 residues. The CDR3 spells CASSLATGGSSDEQYF. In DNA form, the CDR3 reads TGCGCCAGCAGCTTGGCCACAGGGGGCTCCTCCGACGAGCAGTACTTC.